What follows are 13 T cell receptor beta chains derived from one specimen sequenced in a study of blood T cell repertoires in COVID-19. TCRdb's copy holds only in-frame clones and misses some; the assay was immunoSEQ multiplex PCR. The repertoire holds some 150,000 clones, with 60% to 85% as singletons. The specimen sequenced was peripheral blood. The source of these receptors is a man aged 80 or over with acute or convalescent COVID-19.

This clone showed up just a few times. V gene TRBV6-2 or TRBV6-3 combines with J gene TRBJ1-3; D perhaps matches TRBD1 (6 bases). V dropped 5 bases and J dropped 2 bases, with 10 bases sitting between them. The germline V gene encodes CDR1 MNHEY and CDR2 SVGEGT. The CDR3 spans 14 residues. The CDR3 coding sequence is TGTGCCAGCAGTCCGGACAGCGCTGGAAACACCATATATTTT. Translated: CASSPDSAGNTIYF.

CDR3 residues: CASSSTQNTGELFF. The CDR3 DNA reads TGTGCCAGCAGCTCAACACAGAACACCGGGGAGCTGTTTTTT. The chain joins TRBV5-4 to TRBJ2-2; D unresolved. The V gene's germline CDR1 is SGHNT and CDR2 YYREEE (reference sequence). Trimming took off 3 bases at V and 1 base at J, with 7 bases between the two ends. This CDR3 has 14 residues.

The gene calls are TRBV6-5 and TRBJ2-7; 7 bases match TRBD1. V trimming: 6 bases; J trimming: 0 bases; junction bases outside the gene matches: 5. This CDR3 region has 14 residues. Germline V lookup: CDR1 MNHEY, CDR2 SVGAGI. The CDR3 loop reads CASSAGGSSYEQYF. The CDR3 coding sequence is TGTGCCAGCAGCGCAGGGGGATCCTCCTACGAGCAGTACTTC.

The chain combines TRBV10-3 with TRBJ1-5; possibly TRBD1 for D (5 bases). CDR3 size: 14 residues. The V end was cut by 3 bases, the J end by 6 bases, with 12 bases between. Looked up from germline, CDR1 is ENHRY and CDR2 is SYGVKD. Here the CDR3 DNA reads TGTGCCATCAGTGATATGGCAGGGCTTCAGCCCCAGCATTTT. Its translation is CAISDMAGLQPQHF.

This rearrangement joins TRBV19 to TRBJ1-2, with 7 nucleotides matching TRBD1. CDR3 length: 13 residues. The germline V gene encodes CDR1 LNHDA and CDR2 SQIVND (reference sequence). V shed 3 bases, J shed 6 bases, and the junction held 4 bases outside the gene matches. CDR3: CASSIRGANGYTF. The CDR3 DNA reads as TGTGCCAGTAGTATCAGGGGGGCGAATGGCTACACCTTC.

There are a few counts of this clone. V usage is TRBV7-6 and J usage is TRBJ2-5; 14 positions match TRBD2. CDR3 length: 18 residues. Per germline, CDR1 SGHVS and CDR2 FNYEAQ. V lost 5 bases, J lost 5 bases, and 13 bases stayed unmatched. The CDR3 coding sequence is TGTGCCAGCAGCCCCCGACTAGCGGGGGGGCCGGCGGGGGAGACCCAGTACTTC. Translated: CASSPRLAGGPAGETQYF.

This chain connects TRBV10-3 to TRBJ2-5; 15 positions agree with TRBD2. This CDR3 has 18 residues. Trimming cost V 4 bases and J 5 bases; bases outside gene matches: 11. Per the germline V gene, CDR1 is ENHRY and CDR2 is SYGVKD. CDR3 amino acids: CAISAGTSGGPHWETQYF. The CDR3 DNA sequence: TGTGCCATCAGTGCCGGGACTAGCGGGGGGCCTCATTGGGAGACCCAGTACTTC.

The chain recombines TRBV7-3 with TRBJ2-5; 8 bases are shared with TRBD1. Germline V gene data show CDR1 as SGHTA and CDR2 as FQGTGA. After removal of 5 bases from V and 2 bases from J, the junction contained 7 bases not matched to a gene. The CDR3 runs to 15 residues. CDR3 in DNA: TGTGCCAGCAGCGGTACAGGGGGTGTTCAAGAGACCCAGTACTTC. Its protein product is CASSGTGGVQETQYF.

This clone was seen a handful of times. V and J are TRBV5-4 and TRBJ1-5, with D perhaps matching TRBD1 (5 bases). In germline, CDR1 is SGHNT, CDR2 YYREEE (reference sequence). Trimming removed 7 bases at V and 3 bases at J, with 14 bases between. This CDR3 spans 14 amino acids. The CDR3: CASGDSSPNQPQHF. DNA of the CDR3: TGTGCCAGCGGCGACAGCTCCCCCAATCAGCCCCAGCATTTT.

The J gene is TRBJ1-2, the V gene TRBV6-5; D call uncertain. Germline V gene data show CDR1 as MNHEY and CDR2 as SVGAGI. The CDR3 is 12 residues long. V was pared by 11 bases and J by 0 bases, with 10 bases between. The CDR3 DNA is TGTGCCTCCTATGAGCCTAACTATGGCTACACCTTC. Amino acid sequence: CASYEPNYGYTF.

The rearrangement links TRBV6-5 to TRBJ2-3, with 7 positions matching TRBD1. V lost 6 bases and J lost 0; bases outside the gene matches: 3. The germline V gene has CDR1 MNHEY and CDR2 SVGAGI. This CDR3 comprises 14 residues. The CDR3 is CASRGDRSTDTQYF. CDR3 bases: TGTGCCAGCAGGGGGGACAGAAGCACAGATACGCAGTATTTT.

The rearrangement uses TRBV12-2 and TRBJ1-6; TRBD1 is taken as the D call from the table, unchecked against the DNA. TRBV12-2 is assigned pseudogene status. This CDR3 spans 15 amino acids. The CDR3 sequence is CASRLQGTGNSPLHF. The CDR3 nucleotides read TGTGCAAGTCGCTTACAGGGAACGGGTAATTCACCCCTCCACTTT.

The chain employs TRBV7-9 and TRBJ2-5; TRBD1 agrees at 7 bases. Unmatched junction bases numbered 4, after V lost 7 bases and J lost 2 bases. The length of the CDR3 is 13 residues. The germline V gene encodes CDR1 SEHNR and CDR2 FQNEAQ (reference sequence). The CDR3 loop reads CASTGTAQETQYF. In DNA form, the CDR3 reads TGTGCCAGCACCGGGACAGCTCAAGAGACCCAGTACTTC. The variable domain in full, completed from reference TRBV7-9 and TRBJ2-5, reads DTGVSQNPRHKITKRGQNVTFRCDPISEHNRLYWYRQTLGQGPEFLTYFQNEAQLEKSRLLSDRFSAERPKGSFSTLEIQRTEQGDSAMYLCASTGTAQETQYFGPGTRLLVL.